This entry lists 7 T cell receptor beta chains sequenced from one sample in a study of T-cell memory formation after mild COVID-19. Via MiXCR, TCRdb re-called the 5' RACE reads, giving one row per CDR3 protein. Of about 290,000 distinct CDR3 sequences listed, around 15% are singletons. Material: PBMCs or a T cell subset sorted from them (not recorded which). The origin of the receptors is a man between 18 and 29 years old who had mild COVID-19 (a few samples of this study predate the infection). Cell type and time point are not known.

This clonotype was seen only a few times. The chain carries TRBV7-9 and TRBJ2-7; 10 bases align to TRBD1. After removal of 5 bases from V and 5 bases from J, the junction contained 9 bases not matched to a gene. This CDR3 has 15 residues. The germline CDR1 and CDR2 sequences are SEHNR and FQNEAQ (reference sequence). The DNA for the CDR3 is TGTGCCAGCAGCGCCCGGGACAGGGGTATCAACGAGCAGTACTTC. Protein: CASSARDRGINEQYF.

This clonotype has a handful of counts. The chain couples TRBV6-5 to TRBJ1-3; D not certain. The V end lost 0 bases, the J end lost 0 bases, and 3 bases lay between the germline ends. In germline, CDR1 is MNHEY, CDR2 SVGAGI. This CDR3 is 14 amino acids long. The DNA of the CDR3 is TGTGCCAGCAGTTACTCGCACTCTGGAAACACCATATATTTT. Protein: CASSYSHSGNTIYF.

This clonotype was detected only a few times. The genes are TRBV4-3 and TRBJ2-4, with TRBD1 identical over 9 bases. V lost 4 bases and J lost 8; bases outside the gene matches: 9. CDR1 and CDR2 (germline): LGHNA, YSLEER. CDR3 size: 15 residues. As DNA, the CDR3 is TGCGCCAGCAGCCCCGGGACAGGGCTTCGAGACATTCAGTACTTC. Its translation: CASSPGTGLRDIQYF.

The chain recombines TRBV27 with TRBJ2-2; 12 nucleotides match TRBD2. Trimming took 5 bases from V and 4 from J; bases not matched to a gene: 5. The germline V gene encodes CDR1 MNHEY and CDR2 SMNVEV (reference sequence). The CDR3 consists of 16 residues. The CDR3 region has the DNA TGTGCCAGCAGTCAACTAGCGGGGGGTGCCACCGGGGAGCTGTTTTTT. Residues: CASSQLAGGATGELFF.

The chain couples TRBV5-6 to TRBJ1-5, with D hard to call. Between the trimmed V and J ends, which lost 1 base and 8 bases, there was a span of 7 bases. CDR3 length equals 12 residues. The germline V gene has CDR1 SGHDT and CDR2 YYEEEE. The CDR3 loop is CASSLLAEPQHF. The DNA of the CDR3 is TGTGCCAGCAGCTTGCTGGCGGAGCCCCAGCATTTT.

This clonotype was observed at least ten times. The chain combines TRBV7-2 with TRBJ1-2; D remains unclear. The CDR3 covers 15 residues. V was clipped by 8 bases and J by 3 bases, with 19 bases between them. CDR1 is SGHTA and CDR2 is FQGNSA in the germline V gene. The DNA for the CDR3 is TGTGCCAGCGGGCGAGGGCAGGTGTGGGACTATGGCTACACCTTC. Translating it yields CASGRGQVWDYGYTF.

This clonotype has a handful of counts. V gene TRBV6-2 or TRBV6-3 combines with J gene TRBJ1-2, with 10 bases fitting TRBD1. CDR1 MNHEY and CDR2 SVGEGT come from the germline V gene. This CDR3 is built from 14 residues. Trimming removed 0 bases from V and 5 bases from J; junction bases left unmatched: 0. The CDR3: CASSYSGQGYGYTF. The DNA for the CDR3 is TGTGCCAGCAGTTACTCGGGACAGGGGTATGGCTACACCTTC.